The TCR beta chain under discussion was sequenced for a study of identical twins. Overall study results and limits: For monozygotic twins, models underestimated out-of-frame TCR alpha sharing. Alpha sequences out of frame and shared by twins had excess low generation probability.

Each CDR3 protein gets one entry after TCRdb re-called the 5' RACE reads with MiXCR. Of 1.5 million to 2 million distinct CDR3 sequences in the sample, about 31% were seen once. The CDR3 extends over 13 amino acids. The V gene's germline CDR1 is MDHEN and CDR2 SYDVKM. Trimming at V came to 8 bases and at J to 6 bases, leaving 3 bases not matched to a gene. Comments on this clonotype: No antigen is known for it.

The specimen was cord blood. The receptor was derived from a newborn girl in good health. The chain employs TRBV28 and TRBJ2-7; 14 bases align to TRBD2. CDR3: CASGTSGSFEQYF. DNA for the CDR3: TGTGCCAGCGGGACTAGCGGGAGCTTCGAGCAGTACTTC.